Listed here are 16 T cell receptor beta chains from one sample, sequenced in a study of control samples from healthy donors and cancer patients. Sequencing was performed with immunoSEQ multiplex PCR; in TCRdb, only in-frame clones are kept and a portion is missing. The sample holds around 110,000 clones; roughly nine tenths are singletons and the top ten take 1% to 1.4%. Specimen: PBMCs. The receptors were sampled from a woman aged 45-65 years with colorectal cancer.

This chain joins TRBV5-1 and TRBJ2-2; D is perhaps TRBD2 (6 bases). Trimming removed 3 bases at V and 5 bases at J, with 11 bases between. Germline lookup yields CDR1 SGHRS and CDR2 YFSETQ. The CDR3 runs 14 residues. CDR3 region: CASSSGGGTGELFF. The CDR3, as DNA: TGCGCCAGCAGCTCCGGAGGAGGGACCGGGGAGCTGTTTTTT. Full variable domain (outside the CDR3, taken from reference TRBV5-1 and TRBJ2-2): KAGVTQTPRYLIKTRGQQVTLSCSPISGHRSVSWYQQTPGQGLQFLFEYFSETQRNKGNFPGRFSGRQFSNSRSEMNVSTLELGDSALYLCASSSGGGTGELFFGEGSRLTVL.

The chain combines TRBV5-4 with TRBJ2-3; D ambiguous. Per the germline V gene, CDR1 is SGHNT and CDR2 is YYREEE (reference sequence). The germline V and J ends were trimmed by 4 bases and 0 bases, with 6 bases remaining between them. The CDR3 totals 13 residues. DNA of the CDR3: TGTGCCAGCAGCCTCCTCAGCACAGATACGCAGTATTTT. Amino acid sequence: CASSLLSTDTQYF.

V usage is TRBV10-3 and J usage is TRBJ2-6; possibly TRBD2 for D (5 bases). This CDR3 contains 15 residues. V gave up 4 bases and J gave up 0 bases, with 7 bases separating them. In germline, CDR1 is ENHRY, CDR2 SYGVKD. Written as DNA, the CDR3 is TGTGCCATCAGTGCTGGAGGCTCTGGGGCCAACGTCCTGACTTTC. Its protein product is CAISAGGSGANVLTF.

Notes on this clone: Other DNA sequences in the sample encode the same CDR3. The chain couples TRBV18 to TRBJ2-5; D perhaps matches TRBD2 (5 bases). The germline V gene has CDR1 KGHSH and CDR2 LQKENI. This CDR3 spans 13 amino acids. V was trimmed by 3 bases and J by 2 bases, leaving 7 bases between them. The CDR3 DNA sequence: TGTGCCAGCTCACCCGGACTTCAAGAGACCCAGTACTTC. It specifies CASSPGLQETQYF.

The rearrangement links TRBV6-2 or TRBV6-3 to TRBJ2-7, with 9 bases aligning to TRBD1. Germline CDR1 is MNHEY and CDR2 is SVGEGT. J gave up 2 bases and V 2 bases, and 4 bases lay outside the gene matches. The CDR3 extends over 15 amino acids. The CDR3 DNA reads as TGTGCCAGCAGTTACGGGGGACAGGGCCCCTACGAGCAGTACTTC. Its translation: CASSYGGQGPYEQYF.

J is TRBJ2-3 and V is TRBV19; no clear D gene. There are 11 residues in the CDR3. CDR1 and CDR2 from the germline V gene are LNHDA and SQIVND (reference sequence). Trimming pared 6 bases from V and 6 bases from J, leaving 7 bases between. The CDR3 loop is CASSQLDTQYF. The CDR3 region has the DNA TGTGCCAGTAGCCAATTGGATACGCAGTATTTT. The full variable domain, completed using reference TRBV19 and TRBJ2-3, is DGGITQSPKYLFRKEGQNVTLSCEQNLNHDAMYWYRQDPGQGLRLIYYSQIVNDFQKGDIAEGYSVSREKKESFPLTVTSAQKNPTAFYLCASSQLDTQYFGPGTRLTVL.

The table lists this clone with a few counts. The chain combines TRBV10-2 with TRBJ1-6, with D perhaps TRBD1 (5 bases). The CDR3 is 21 residues long. The V and J ends lost 4 bases and 6 bases respectively, with 31 bases between them. Per the germline V gene, CDR1 is WSHSY and CDR2 is SAAADI. As DNA, the CDR3 is TGCGCCAGCAGTGCCTCCGTTGGCCTGAGAACGACGGGGCGGATTAATTCACCCCTCCACTTT. Translation gives CASSASVGLRTTGRINSPLHF.

The rearrangement uses TRBV19 and TRBJ2-7, with D maybe TRBD2 (6 bases). The CDR3 has 16 residues. Deletions cut 0 bases from V and 7 bases from J, with 19 bases between. From germline, CDR1 is LNHDA and CDR2 SQIVND (reference sequence). The CDR3 protein is CASSIDRGLSPGEQYF. The CDR3 nucleotides read TGTGCCAGTAGTATAGATCGCGGACTATCCCCAGGGGAGCAGTACTTC. The entire variable domain, with the rest obtained from reference TRBV19 and TRBJ2-7, is as follows: DGGITQSPKYLFRKEGQNVTLSCEQNLNHDAMYWYRQDPGQGLRLIYYSQIVNDFQKGDIAEGYSVSREKKESFPLTVTSAQKNPTAFYLCASSIDRGLSPGEQYFGPGTRLTVT.

The chain has TRBV19 and TRBJ1-3; D gene ambiguous. V lost 10 bases and J 3 bases, leaving 13 bases between the germline ends. The CDR3 sequence is 13 residues long. From germline, CDR1 is LNHDA and CDR2 SQIVND (reference sequence). In DNA, the CDR3 is TGTGCCACCCTCCCTGTGTTTGGAAACACCATATATTTT. It yields the protein CATLPVFGNTIYF. Together with reference TRBV19 and TRBJ1-3, the CDR3 gives the full variable domain: DGGITQSPKYLFRKEGQNVTLSCEQNLNHDAMYWYRQDPGQGLRLIYYSQIVNDFQKGDIAEGYSVSREKKESFPLTVTSAQKNPTAFYLCATLPVFGNTIYFGEGSWLTVV.

The J gene is TRBJ1-4, the V gene TRBV2, with 7 bases that match TRBD1. The CDR3 extends over 14 amino acids. Trimming cost V 7 bases and J 0 bases; bases outside gene matches: 2. The germline V gene has CDR1 SNHLY and CDR2 FYNNEI. The CDR3 protein is CASNRGATNEKLFF. The DNA for the CDR3 is TGTGCCAGCAACAGGGGAGCAACTAATGAAAAACTGTTTTTT.

As DNA, the CDR3 is TGTGCCAGCAGAGACCCCGGGGCCCTGGGAGGAGAGACCCAGTACTTC. Its translation is CASRDPGALGGETQYF. This sequence joins TRBV2 and TRBJ2-5; D perhaps matches TRBD2 (6 bases). Germline loops: CDR1 SNHLY, CDR2 FYNNEI. This CDR3 contains 16 residues. V was shortened by 6 bases and J by 4 bases, with 21 bases between the two germline ends.

The chain has TRBV28 and TRBJ1-2; D may be TRBD1 (5 bases). The CDR3 sequence is 14 residues long. Germline V CDR1 and CDR2: MDHEN, SYDVKM. With 10 bases removed from V and 4 bases from J, the gap between germline ends came to 19 bases. The DNA of the CDR3 is TGTGCCACCACTTTAACTAGACAGCCCTATGGCTACACCTTC. The encoded protein is CATTLTRQPYGYTF.

As concerns this clone: Other DNA sequences in this sample translate to the same CDR3. The gene calls are TRBV7-9 and TRBJ1-3; 8 positions agree with TRBD1. CDR1 SEHNR and CDR2 FQNEAQ come from the germline V gene (reference sequence). J was trimmed by 2 bases and V by 6 bases; bases with no gene match: 15. CDR3 length equals 18 residues. Written as DNA, the CDR3 is TGTGCCAGCAGAGGGACAGGAGCTAGAGGGACAGCTGGAAACACCATATATTTT. This encodes CASRGTGARGTAGNTIYF.

This chain uses TRBV6-2 or TRBV6-3 with TRBJ1-3; D uncertain. Germline CDR1 is MNHEY and CDR2 is SVGEGT. Trimming stripped 2 bases from V and 0 bases from J, with 8 bases between. The CDR3 covers 15 residues. The CDR3 region is CASSYVRGSGNTIYF. As DNA, the CDR3 is TGTGCCAGCAGTTACGTCCGAGGCTCTGGAAACACCATATATTTT.

The chain couples TRBV14 to TRBJ2-3; the D is unclear. Trimming removed 4 bases from V and 3 bases from J, with 17 bases in between. The length of the CDR3 is 16 residues. Germline V CDR1 and CDR2: SGHDN, FVKESK. This CDR3 is CASSLYVRRETDTQYF. CDR3 DNA: TGTGCCAGCAGCCTCTACGTCAGGAGAGAAACAGATACGCAGTATTTT.

The CDR3 sequence is CSVTIASGNTIYF. The CDR3 DNA reads TGCAGCGTTACCATAGCCTCTGGAAACACCATATATTTT. V gene TRBV29-1 combines with J gene TRBJ1-3; no clear D. V was pared by 5 bases and J by 0 bases, with 8 bases between. The CDR3 runs 13 residues. Germline V gives CDR1 SQVTM, CDR2 ANQGSEA. The variable domain in full, completed from reference TRBV29-1 and TRBJ1-3, reads SAVISQKPSRDICQRGTSLTIQCQVDSQVTMMFWYRQQPGQSLTLIATANQGSEATYESGFVIDKFPISRPNLTFSTLTVSNMSPEDSSIYLCSVTIASGNTIYFGEGSWLTVV.